This TCR beta chain was retrieved from a study of T cell clonotyping in hematopoietic cell transplantation. Study-wide points: No sorting was done, leaving CD4 and CD8 contributions mixed. After transplant, recipient diversity fell while pathologically expanded clonotypes grew through day 180.

With regard to this clone: The antigen is not known.

Libraries were prepared by immunoSEQ multiplex PCR; TCRdb keeps only in-frame clonotypes and omits some of them. The sample has approximately 42,000 clones; nearly 97% are singletons. V lost 2 bases and J 1 base, leaving 12 bases between the germline ends. This CDR3 is 15 amino acids long. Germline CDR1 SNHLY, CDR2 FYNNEI. The receptor was isolated from a man aged 25-45 years in good health. Some clones in this sample may be carry-over from other donors' samples. This chain links TRBV2 with TRBJ2-7; D remains ambiguous. Sequences were obtained from peripheral blood mononuclear cells. This CDR3 is CASSERAMISYEQYF. The CDR3 nucleotides read TGTGCCAGCAGTGAACGTGCCATGATTTCCTACGAGCAGTACTTC.